This TCR beta chain is from a study of blood T cells in healthy people across ages (dated by TCRdb to 2013 to 2016). Regarding the study in general: Template switching captured roughly one uniquely barcoded TCR beta cDNA molecule per two T cells in model experiments. Age-related changes in TCR beta repertoire diversity were measured in the study by deep sequencing normalized with unique cDNA molecular identifiers. The donors were divided into four age groups: young (average about 16 years), middle-aged (about 40), aged (approximately 64) and long-lived (nearly 85). To avoid experimental bias, donors of different ages were distributed randomly across sequencing lanes. Using the same blood draw, the study looked at two additional independent replicas of 1 million unique cDNA reads for two donors, one aged 18 to 30 and the other aged 80 or older.

Looking up the germline V gene yields CDR1 SGHVS and CDR2 FQNEAQ. Its CDR3 holds 15 amino acids, cysteine through phenylalanine. CDR3 DNA is the only sequence kept; it has 45 bases, read in frame from the first base. The V and J ends are trimmed by 1 base and 14 bases, leaving 18 bases between them. General findings and caveats noted by the study authors: Compared with the aged group, the long-lived group had more naive CD4+ T cells, fewer expanded clones and increased TCR diversity, suggesting age selection. Because profiling used bulk unsorted PBMCs, naive and antigen-experienced compartments could not be compared conclusively. Because the CMV infection status of the donors was unknown, age-related changes in expanded clonotypes may potentially have been confounded. A strong correlation was found between observed TCR beta diversity and the percentage of naive T cells measured by flow cytometry. Estimates of total diversity based on one million sequenced T cells were considered lower bounds and underestimates. Observed TCR beta diversity per million T cells fell roughly linearly with age, and a significant reduction was already apparent by age about 36.

Preparation of the library involved 5' RACE. Sequenced using an Illumina HiSeq 2500. A second PCR of about 7 to 12 cycles was run with a J-beta primer mix and a sample-barcoded 5' primer. A template-switch 5' adaptor carrying 12 random nucleotides introduced a unique molecular identifier onto each TCR beta cDNA molecule. At least 2.5 million CDR3-containing paired-end reads were obtained from each sample. First-strand cDNA was synthesized from all RNA with the Mint cDNA synthesis kit, primed by a TRBC-specific oligonucleotide. All cDNA was treated with uracil-DNA glycosylase and then went through a first 18-cycle PCR with the universal primers M1SS and BC2_uni_R. The authors' pipeline ran thus. Normalization of each sample was performed by random selection of 1 million high-quality reads, each carrying a distinct molecular identifier. Reads with shared molecular identifiers were discarded instead of being binned into consensus sequences. CDR3 identification, clonotype clustering and error correction used MiTCR with a Q25 quality threshold and the strictest error-elimination algorithm. A nonparametric unseen species model with Euler transformation was used to estimate a lower bound on total TCR beta diversity. The raw public data were reprocessed by TCRdb itself: fastp quality trimming at Q25, MiXCR clonotype calling, in-frame beta chains only. Entries that share a CDR3 protein sequence are merged under the most common genes and DNA. The V and J calls follow TCRdb's processing rather than the paper's. The sample profile shows hundreds of thousands of distinct CDR3 sequences; under 45% of them were found once. The ten largest clones represent roughly 19% of the sample.

Systemically healthy Caucasian individuals from Russia, over 30 in total and aged about 6 to 95 years, were included as donors. Each donor gave roughly 11 milliliters of peripheral blood, drawn into EDTA-treated Vacutainer tubes. Ficoll-Paque density-gradient centrifugation was used to isolate PBMCs, with at least 6 million obtained per sample. Trizol reagent was used to extract total RNA from PBMCs, with at least 6 micrograms per sample. Naive CD45RAhigh/CD27high T cell percentages were measured by flow cytometry on a PBMC aliquot from every donor. Notes on this clonotype: There is no known antigen for this receptor. No base qualities exist here, and no much larger clone lies one base off it.

Material: blood. The receptor comes from a man aged 55 to 70 in good health. Here the chain combines TRBV7-8 and TRBJ1-6; a weak D assignment points to TRBD1 (5 bases agree). The sequenced DNA is TGTGCCAGCAGCTTAGTCGGGACGAGGGATGCCACCCTCCACTTT. The encoded protein is CASSLVGTRDATLHF.